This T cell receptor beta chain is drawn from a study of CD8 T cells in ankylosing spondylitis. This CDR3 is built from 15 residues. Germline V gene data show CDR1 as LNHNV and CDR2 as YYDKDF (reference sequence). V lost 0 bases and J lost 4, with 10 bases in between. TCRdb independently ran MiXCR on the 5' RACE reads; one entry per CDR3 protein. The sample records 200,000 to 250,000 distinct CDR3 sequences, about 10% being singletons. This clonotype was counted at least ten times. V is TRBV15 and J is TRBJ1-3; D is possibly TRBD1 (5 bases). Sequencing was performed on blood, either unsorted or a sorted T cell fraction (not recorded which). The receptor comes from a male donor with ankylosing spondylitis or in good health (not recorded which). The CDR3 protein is CATSRDSAGGNTIYF. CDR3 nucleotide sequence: TGTGCCACCAGCAGAGATAGTGCAGGGGGAAACACCATATATTTT.